One sample yielded the 20 T cell receptor beta chains listed below, sequenced in a study of Graves' ophthalmopathy and Graves' hyperthyroidism. As the template, RNA transcripts were used to amplify TCR beta CDR3 regions. The first round was an RT-PCR with HTBI primers, and the second round was a multiplex PCR. TCRdb used MiXCR to reprocess the multiplex PCR reads, holding one entry per CDR3 protein. The repertoire holds roughly 400,000 distinct CDR3 sequences, just over 15% seen once, with 5.5% to 7% in the top ten. Source material: peripheral blood. The source is a woman under 30 with stable Graves' hyperthyroidism.

This clonotype has ten or more counts. CDR3 coding DNA: TGTGCCAGCAGCGGGGGGGGAACCTACGAGCAGTACTTC. It yields the protein CASSGGGTYEQYF. V gene TRBV6-5 combines with J gene TRBJ2-7; 8 bases agree with TRBD2. The CDR3 runs to 13 residues. CDR1 and CDR2 (germline): MNHEY, SVGAGI. V lost 6 bases to trimming and J lost 2 bases; unmatched junction nucleotides: 3.

This clonotype was seen repeatedly, ten times or more. The CDR3 coding sequence is TGTGCCAGCAGTGAACCAGGACGGAACTATGGCTACACCTTC. It is translated as CASSEPGRNYGYTF. This rearrangement joins TRBV25-1 to TRBJ1-2; D not certain. Germline V gene data show CDR1 as MGHDK and CDR2 as SYGVNS. The CDR3 is made up of 14 amino acids. Trimming pared 2 bases from V and 2 bases from J, leaving 9 bases between.

This clonotype was picked up many times. At one boundary the junction diverges from the germline segment, which might be a read error. This chain joins TRBV12-3 or TRBV12-4 and TRBJ2-7, with TRBD1 as a possible D gene (5 bases). The CDR3 extends over 13 amino acids. CDR3: CASSLGQGGEQYF. Here the CDR3 DNA reads TGTGCCAGCAGCTTAGGGCAGGGTGGCGAGCAGTACTTC.

This clonotype was seen repeatedly, ten times or more. The V and J genes are TRBV20-1 and TRBJ1-1; D gene unclear. Germline-derived CDR1 and CDR2 are DFQATT and SNEGSKA (reference sequence). Trimming shortened V by 4 bases and J by 1 base, and 10 bases separated the two germline ends. This CDR3 is 13 amino acids long. CDR3 nucleotide sequence: TGCAGTGCTACCGACGTGGGGAACACTGAAGCTTTCTTT. Encoded protein: CSATDVGNTEAFF.

Ten or more counts support this clonotype. The chain is built from TRBV19 and TRBJ1-2; weak D call: TRBD1 (5 bases). Germline V gives CDR1 LNHDA, CDR2 SQIVND (reference sequence). The length of the CDR3 is 18 residues. The V and J ends lost 3 bases and 4 bases respectively, with 24 bases between them. CDR3 region: CASSIRRTRPGGGYGYTF. CDR3 coding DNA: TGTGCCAGTAGTATTAGACGCACCCGCCCGGGGGGAGGCTATGGCTACACCTTC.

This clonotype has a count of ten or more. The CDR3 DNA reads as TGTGCCAGCAAGCCTGCCAGGGGCGGTGGAACTGAAGCTTTCTTT. This codes for CASKPARGGGTEAFF. The rearrangement uses TRBV12-3 or TRBV12-4 and TRBJ1-1, with D perhaps matching TRBD1 (6 bases). The length of the CDR3 is 15 residues. With 7 bases removed from V and 5 bases from J, the gap between germline ends came to 20 bases.

The chain employs TRBV3-1 and TRBJ2-4; D is perhaps TRBD1 or TRBD2 (5 bases each). The germline V gene encodes CDR1 LGHDT and CDR2 YNNKEL (reference sequence). Trimming cost V 0 bases and J 14 bases, with 11 bases left between them. The CDR3 covers 12 residues. The CDR3 region is CASSQDLGVKYF. The CDR3, as DNA: TGTGCCAGCAGCCAAGATTTGGGGGTTAAGTACTTC.

This clonotype was counted at least ten times. The genes are TRBV20-1 and TRBJ2-7; 7 nucleotides agree with TRBD1. V shed 6 bases and J 0 bases; nucleotides not matched to a gene: 11. The CDR3 is 15 amino acids. Germline values: CDR1 DFQATT, CDR2 SNEGSKA (reference sequence). The DNA of the CDR3 is TGCAGTGCGCCAGACCGGGACAGAAGCTCCTACGAGCAGTACTTC. It specifies CSAPDRDRSSYEQYF.

This clonotype was seen many times. The chain employs TRBV6-1 and TRBJ1-1; 7 bases fit TRBD1. Trimming took 4 bases from V and 7 from J; bases not matched to a gene: 6. Germline loops: CDR1 MNHNS, CDR2 SASEGT. The CDR3 covers 13 residues. The DNA for the CDR3 is TGTGCCAGCAGTGCACAGGGGTCGGATGAAGCTTTCTTT. Its protein product is CASSAQGSDEAFF.

This clonotype was recorded a few times. Being one base from a much bigger clone, this may be a read error. The chain employs TRBV6-2 or TRBV6-3 and TRBJ2-7; the D is unclear. The V gene's germline CDR1 is MNHEY and CDR2 SVGEGT. This CDR3 is built from 11 residues. The CDR3 DNA sequence: TGTGCCAGCAGCCAGCTTTACGAGCAGTGCTTC. Translation gives CASSQLYEQCF.

This clonotype was counted at least ten times. The chain carries TRBV6-1 and TRBJ1-6; D is perhaps TRBD1 (5 bases). CDR1 is MNHNS, CDR2 SASEGT, per germline. This CDR3 has 16 residues. Trimming removed 6 bases at V and 8 bases at J, with 20 bases between. The CDR3 region has the DNA TGTGCCAGCAGCGCTGGGGGAGGGAGGTACCATTCACCCCTCCACTTT. It encodes CASSAGGGRYHSPLHF.

There are many counts of this clonotype. This chain uses TRBV6-2 or TRBV6-3 with TRBJ1-1; D is uncertain. Germline V gene sequence: CDR1 MNHEY, CDR2 SVGEGT. The CDR3 extends over 15 amino acids. V lost 0 bases and J lost 1, with 9 bases in between. The CDR3 loop reads CASSYSPGENTEAFF. The CDR3 DNA follows: TGTGCCAGCAGTTACTCTCCAGGAGAGAACACTGAAGCTTTCTTT.

The chain combines TRBV20-1 with TRBJ1-2; a possible D gene is TRBD1 (5 bases). This CDR3 spans 16 amino acids. V lost 1 base, J lost 2 bases, and 17 bases lay in between. Germline loops: CDR1 DFQATT, CDR2 SNEGSKA (reference sequence). The CDR3 coding sequence is TGCAGTGCTAGAGCCACAAAACAGGAGAACAACTATGGCTACACCTTC. Protein: CSARATKQENNYGYTF.

This clonotype has ten or more counts. The chain carries TRBV6-2 or TRBV6-3 and TRBJ2-5, with D perhaps TRBD1 (6 bases). CDR1 and CDR2 from the germline V gene are MNHEY and SVGEGT. Trimming pared 7 bases from V and 0 bases from J, leaving 15 bases between. The CDR3 length is 15 residues. CDR3 residues: CASTPWSGDQETQYF. CDR3 nucleotides: TGTGCCAGCACCCCGTGGTCAGGGGACCAAGAGACCCAGTACTTC.

Ten or more counts support this clonotype. The rearrangement links TRBV10-3 to TRBJ2-7; 9 bases are a match to TRBD1. Trimming cost V 6 bases and J 6 bases; bases outside gene matches: 9. The CDR3 contains 14 residues. Germline V gene lookup returns CDR1 ENHRY and CDR2 SYGVKD. This CDR3 is CAIRKGQGLVEQYF. As DNA, the CDR3 is TGTGCCATCAGGAAAGGACAGGGGTTGGTCGAGCAGTACTTC.

This clonotype was counted ten times or more. The genes are TRBV12-3 or TRBV12-4 and TRBJ1-6, with D possibly being TRBD1 (5 bases). The CDR3 runs 14 residues. Trimming shortened V by 5 bases and J by 9 bases, and 14 bases separated the two germline ends. The CDR3 loop reads CASSEMGGGSPLHF. The CDR3 region has the DNA TGTGCCAGCAGTGAGATGGGGGGGGGTTCACCCCTCCACTTT.

This clonotype was seen at least ten times. The rearrangement uses TRBV29-1 and TRBJ1-3, with D tentatively TRBD1 (6 bases). This CDR3 comprises 12 residues. Looked up from germline, CDR1 is SQVTM and CDR2 is ANQGSEA. With 7 bases removed from V and 0 bases from J, the gap between germline ends came to 7 bases. CDR3: CSGTVSGNTIYF. CDR3 sequence (DNA): TGCAGCGGGACAGTCTCTGGAAACACCATATATTTT.

This clonotype has ten or more counts. The chain is built from TRBV19 and TRBJ2-7, with D possibly TRBD1 on 6 matching bases. This CDR3 has 14 residues. Trimming took 2 bases from V and 1 from J, leaving 9 bases between them. The germline gives CDR1 LNHDA, CDR2 SQIVND (reference sequence). CDR3 amino acids: CASSIMGQSYEQYF. The CDR3 nucleotides read TGTGCCAGTAGTATAATGGGACAATCCTACGAGCAGTACTTC.

This clonotype has ten or more counts. The V and J genes are TRBV6-1 and TRBJ1-2, with 12 nucleotides matching TRBD1. J was trimmed by 8 bases and V by 10 bases; bases with no gene match: 8. The CDR3 is made up of 13 amino acids. In germline, CDR1 is MNHNS, CDR2 SASEGT. Here the CDR3 reads CATGTGGIQGYTF. CDR3 coding DNA: TGTGCCACCGGGACAGGGGGCATTCAGGGCTACACCTTC.

The sample holds many counts of this clonotype. The CDR3 region is CSVRISGNTIYF. In nucleotides, the CDR3 is TGCAGCGTTCGTATCTCTGGAAACACCATATATTTT. The chain employs TRBV29-1 and TRBJ1-3; D uncertain. V lost 5 bases to trimming and J lost 0 bases, with 5 bases between them. CDR1 is SQVTM, CDR2 ANQGSEA, per germline. CDR3 size: 12 residues. The full variable domain, in which reference TRBV29-1 and TRBJ1-3 provide the parts outside the CDR3, is SAVISQKPSRDICQRGTSLTIQCQVDSQVTMMFWYRQQPGQSLTLIATANQGSEATYESGFVIDKFPISRPNLTFSTLTVSNMSPEDSSIYLCSVRISGNTIYFGEGSWLTVV.